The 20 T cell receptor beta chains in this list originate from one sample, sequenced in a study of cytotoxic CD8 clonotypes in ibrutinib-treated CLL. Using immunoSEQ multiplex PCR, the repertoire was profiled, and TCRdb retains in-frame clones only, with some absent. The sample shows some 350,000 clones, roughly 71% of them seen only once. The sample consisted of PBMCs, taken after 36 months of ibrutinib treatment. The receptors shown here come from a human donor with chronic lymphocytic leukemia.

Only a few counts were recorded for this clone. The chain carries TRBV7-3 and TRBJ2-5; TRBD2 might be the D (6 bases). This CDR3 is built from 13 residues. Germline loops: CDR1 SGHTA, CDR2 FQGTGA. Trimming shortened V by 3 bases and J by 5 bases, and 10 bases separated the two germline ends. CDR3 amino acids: CASSLEGWETQYF. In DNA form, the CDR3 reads TGTGCCAGCAGCTTGGAGGGTTGGGAGACCCAGTACTTC. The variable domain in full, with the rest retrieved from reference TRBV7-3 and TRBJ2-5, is GAGVSQTPSNKVTEKGKYVELRCDPISGHTALYWYRQSLGQGPEFLIYFQGTGAADDSGLPNDRFFAVRPEGSVSTLKIQRTERGDSAVYLCASSLEGWETQYFGPGTRLLVL.

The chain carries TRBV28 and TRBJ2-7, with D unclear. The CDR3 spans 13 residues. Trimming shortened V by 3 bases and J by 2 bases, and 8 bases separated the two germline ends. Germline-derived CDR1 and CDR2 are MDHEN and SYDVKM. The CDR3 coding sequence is TGTGCCAGCAGTTTTTCTATTCCCTACGAGCAGTACTTC. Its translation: CASSFSIPYEQYF.

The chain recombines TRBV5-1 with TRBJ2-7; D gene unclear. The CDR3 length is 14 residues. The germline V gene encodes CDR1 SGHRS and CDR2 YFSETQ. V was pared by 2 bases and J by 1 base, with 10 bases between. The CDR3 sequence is CASSLTSVSYEQYF. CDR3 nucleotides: TGCGCCAGCAGCTTAACGTCCGTTTCCTACGAGCAGTACTTC.

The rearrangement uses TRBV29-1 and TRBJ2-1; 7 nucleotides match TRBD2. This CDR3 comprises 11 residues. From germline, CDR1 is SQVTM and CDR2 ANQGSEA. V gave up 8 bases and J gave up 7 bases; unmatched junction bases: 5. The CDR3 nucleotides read TGCAGCTGGCGAGCGGGAAATGAGCAGTTCTTC. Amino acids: CSWRAGNEQFF.

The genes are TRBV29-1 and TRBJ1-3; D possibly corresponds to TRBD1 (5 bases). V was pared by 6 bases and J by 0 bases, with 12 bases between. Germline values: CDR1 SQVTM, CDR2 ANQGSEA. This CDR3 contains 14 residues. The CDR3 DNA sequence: TGCAGCGTGATAGGGGTGACCTCTGGAAACACCATATATTTT. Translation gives CSVIGVTSGNTIYF.

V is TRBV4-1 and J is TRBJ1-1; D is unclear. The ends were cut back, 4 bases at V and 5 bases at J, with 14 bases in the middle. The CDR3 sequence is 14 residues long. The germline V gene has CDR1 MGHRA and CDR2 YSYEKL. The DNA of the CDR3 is TGCGCCAGCAGCCCTACAGATACTCGAACTGAAGCTTTCTTT. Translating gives CASSPTDTRTEAFF.

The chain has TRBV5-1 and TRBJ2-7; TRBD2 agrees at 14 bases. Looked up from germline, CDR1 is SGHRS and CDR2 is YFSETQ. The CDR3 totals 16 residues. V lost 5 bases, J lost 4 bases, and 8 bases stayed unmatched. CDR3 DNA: TGCGCCAGCAGGGCTCCGGGACTAGCGGGAGATTACGAGCAGTACTTC. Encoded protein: CASRAPGLAGDYEQYF.

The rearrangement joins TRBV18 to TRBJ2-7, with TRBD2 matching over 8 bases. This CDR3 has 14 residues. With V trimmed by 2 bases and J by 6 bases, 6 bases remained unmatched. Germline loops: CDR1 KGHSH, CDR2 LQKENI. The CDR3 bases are TGTGCCAGCTCACCATTGGGACTAGTCGCCGAGCAGTACTTC. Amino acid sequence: CASSPLGLVAEQYF.

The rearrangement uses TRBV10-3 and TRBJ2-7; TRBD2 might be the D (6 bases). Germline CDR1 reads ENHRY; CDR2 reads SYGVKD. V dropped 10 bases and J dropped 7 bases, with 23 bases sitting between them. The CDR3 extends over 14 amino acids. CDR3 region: CATTHGGLVREQYF. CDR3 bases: TGTGCCACCACCCACGGGGGTCTTGTGAGGGAGCAGTACTTC.

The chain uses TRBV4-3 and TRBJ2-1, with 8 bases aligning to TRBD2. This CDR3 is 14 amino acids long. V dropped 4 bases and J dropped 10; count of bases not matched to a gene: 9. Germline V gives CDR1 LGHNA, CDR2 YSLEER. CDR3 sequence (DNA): TGCGCCAGCAGCCCCTCTGGTAGCGGGGTGGAGCAGTTCTTC. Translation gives CASSPSGSGVEQFF.

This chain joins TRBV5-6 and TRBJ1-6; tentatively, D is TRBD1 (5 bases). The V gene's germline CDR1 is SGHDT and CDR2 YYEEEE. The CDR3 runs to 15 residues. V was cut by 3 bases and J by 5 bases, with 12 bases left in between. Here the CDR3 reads CASSSGTHNNSPLHF. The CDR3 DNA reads TGTGCCAGCAGCTCCGGGACGCACAATAATTCACCCCTCCACTTT. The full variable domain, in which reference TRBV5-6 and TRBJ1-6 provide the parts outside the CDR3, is DAGVTQSPTHLIKTRGQQVTLRCSPKSGHDTVSWYQQALGQGPQFIFQYYEEEERQRGNFPDRFSGHQFPNYSSELNVNALLLGDSALYLCASSSGTHNNSPLHFGNGTRLTVT.

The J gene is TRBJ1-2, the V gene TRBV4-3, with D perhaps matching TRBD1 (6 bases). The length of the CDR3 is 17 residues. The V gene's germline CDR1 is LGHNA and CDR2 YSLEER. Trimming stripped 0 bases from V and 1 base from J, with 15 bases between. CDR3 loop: CASSQDLRGAGNYGYTF. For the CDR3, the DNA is TGCGCCAGCAGCCAAGATCTTAGGGGGGCGGGTAACTATGGCTACACCTTC.

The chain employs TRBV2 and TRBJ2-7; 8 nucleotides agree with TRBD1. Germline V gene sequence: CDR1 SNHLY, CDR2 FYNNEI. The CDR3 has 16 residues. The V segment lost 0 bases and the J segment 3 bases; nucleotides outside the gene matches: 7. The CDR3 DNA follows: TGTGCCAGCAGTGAAGCGCCTAGGACAGGGCGCTACGAGCAGTACTTC. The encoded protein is CASSEAPRTGRYEQYF.

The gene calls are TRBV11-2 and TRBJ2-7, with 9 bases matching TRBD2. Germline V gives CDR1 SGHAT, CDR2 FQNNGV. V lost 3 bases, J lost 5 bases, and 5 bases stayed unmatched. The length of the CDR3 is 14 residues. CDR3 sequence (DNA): TGTGCCAGCAGCTTTAGCGGGAGAATCAACGAGCAGTACTTC. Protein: CASSFSGRINEQYF.

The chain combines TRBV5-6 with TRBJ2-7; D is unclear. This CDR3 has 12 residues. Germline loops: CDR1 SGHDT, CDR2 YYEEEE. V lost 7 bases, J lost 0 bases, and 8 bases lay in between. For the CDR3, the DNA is TGTGCCAGCGAGGCTGGCTCCTACGAGCAGTACTTC. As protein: CASEAGSYEQYF.

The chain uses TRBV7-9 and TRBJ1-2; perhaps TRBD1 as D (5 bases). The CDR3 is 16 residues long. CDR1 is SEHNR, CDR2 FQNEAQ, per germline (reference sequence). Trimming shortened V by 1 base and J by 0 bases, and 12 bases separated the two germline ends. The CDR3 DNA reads TGTGCCAGCAGCTTAGTGGGGGGACCTTCTAACTATGGCTACACCTTC. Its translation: CASSLVGGPSNYGYTF.

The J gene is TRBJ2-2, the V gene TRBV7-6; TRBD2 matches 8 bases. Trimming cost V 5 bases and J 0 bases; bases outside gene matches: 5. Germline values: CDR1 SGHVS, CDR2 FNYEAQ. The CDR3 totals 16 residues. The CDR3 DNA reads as TGTGCCAGCAGCCAATATAGCGGGGCGAACACCGGGGAGCTGTTTTTT. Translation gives CASSQYSGANTGELFF.

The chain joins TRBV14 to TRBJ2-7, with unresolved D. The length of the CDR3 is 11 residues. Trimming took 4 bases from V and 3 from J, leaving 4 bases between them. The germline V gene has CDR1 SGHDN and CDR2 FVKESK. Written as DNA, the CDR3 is TGTGCCAGCAGCCGACTCTACGAGCAGTACTTC. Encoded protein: CASSRLYEQYF.

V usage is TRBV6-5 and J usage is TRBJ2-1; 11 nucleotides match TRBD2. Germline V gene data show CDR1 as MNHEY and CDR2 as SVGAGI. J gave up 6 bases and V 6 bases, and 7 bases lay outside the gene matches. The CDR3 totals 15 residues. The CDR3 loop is CASSPLAGDRNEQFF. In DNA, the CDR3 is TGTGCCAGCAGCCCACTAGCGGGAGACCGCAATGAGCAGTTCTTC.

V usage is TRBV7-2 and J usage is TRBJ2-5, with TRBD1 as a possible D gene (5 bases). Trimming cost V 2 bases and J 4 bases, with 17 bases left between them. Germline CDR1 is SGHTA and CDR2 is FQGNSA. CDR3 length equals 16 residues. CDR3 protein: CASSLLRTTMGETQYF. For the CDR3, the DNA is TGTGCCAGCAGCTTATTACGGACAACGATGGGAGAGACCCAGTACTTC.